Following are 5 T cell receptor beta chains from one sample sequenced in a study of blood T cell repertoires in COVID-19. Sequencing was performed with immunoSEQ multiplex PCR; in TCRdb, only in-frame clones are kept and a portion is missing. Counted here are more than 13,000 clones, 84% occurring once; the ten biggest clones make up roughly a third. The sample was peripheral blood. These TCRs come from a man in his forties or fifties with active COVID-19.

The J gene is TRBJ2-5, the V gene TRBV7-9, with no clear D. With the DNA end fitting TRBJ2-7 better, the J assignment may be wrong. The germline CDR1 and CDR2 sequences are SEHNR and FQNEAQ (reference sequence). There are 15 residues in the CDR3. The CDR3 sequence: CASSLGPPKASEQYF. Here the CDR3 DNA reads TGTGCCAGCAGCTTAGGCCCTCCAAAAGCTTCCGAGCAGTACTTC.

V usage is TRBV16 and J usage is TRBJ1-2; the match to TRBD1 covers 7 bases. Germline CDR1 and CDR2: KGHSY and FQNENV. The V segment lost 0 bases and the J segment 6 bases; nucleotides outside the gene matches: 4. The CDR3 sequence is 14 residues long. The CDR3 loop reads CASSQSTGVNGYTF. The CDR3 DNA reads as TGTGCCAGCAGCCAATCCACAGGGGTCAATGGCTACACCTTC.

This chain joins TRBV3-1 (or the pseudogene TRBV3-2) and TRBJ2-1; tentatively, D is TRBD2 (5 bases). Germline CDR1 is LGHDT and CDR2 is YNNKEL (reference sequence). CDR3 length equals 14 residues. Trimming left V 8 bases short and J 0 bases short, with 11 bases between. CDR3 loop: CASHLASSYNEQFF. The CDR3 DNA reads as TGTGCCAGCCATTTAGCGAGCTCCTACAATGAGCAGTTCTTC.

DNA for the CDR3: TGTGCCAGCAGCTACCGGGACAGGGGGGATACGCAGTATTTT. The encoded protein is CASSYRDRGDTQYF. The genes are TRBV7-9 and TRBJ2-3; 11 bases fit TRBD1. The germline V gene encodes CDR1 SEHNR and CDR2 FQNEAQ (reference sequence). The CDR3 covers 14 residues. Trimming cost V 4 bases and J 6 bases; bases outside gene matches: 3.

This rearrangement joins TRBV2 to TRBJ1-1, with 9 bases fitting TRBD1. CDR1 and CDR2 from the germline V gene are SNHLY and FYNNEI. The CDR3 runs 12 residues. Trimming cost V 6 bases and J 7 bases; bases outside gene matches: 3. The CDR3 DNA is TGTGCCAGCAGAGCGGACAGGGGTGAAGCTTTCTTT. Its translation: CASRADRGEAFF.